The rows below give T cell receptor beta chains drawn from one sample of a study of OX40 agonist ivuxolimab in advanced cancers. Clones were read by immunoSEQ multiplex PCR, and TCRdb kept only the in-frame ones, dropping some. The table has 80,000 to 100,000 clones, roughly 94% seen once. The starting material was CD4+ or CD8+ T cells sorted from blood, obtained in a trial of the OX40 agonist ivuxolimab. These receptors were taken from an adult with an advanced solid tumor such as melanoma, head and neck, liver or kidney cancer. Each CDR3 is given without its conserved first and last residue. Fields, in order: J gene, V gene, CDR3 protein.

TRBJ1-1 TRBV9 ASSSDQFSEAF
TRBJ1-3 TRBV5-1 ASSLAGGSSGNTIY
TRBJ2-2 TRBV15 ATSGGGTVNTGELF
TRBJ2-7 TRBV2 ASSRDGWSYEQY
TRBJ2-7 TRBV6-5 ASSLAGTGSYEQY
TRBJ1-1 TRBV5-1 ASSLDTGLREAF
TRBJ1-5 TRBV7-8 ASSLTRDLGNQPQH
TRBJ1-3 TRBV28 ASSDQGARNTIY
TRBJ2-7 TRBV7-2 ASSPAGTQYEQY
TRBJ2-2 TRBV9 ASSVVGGQSFTGELF
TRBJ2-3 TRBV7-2 ASSLGVGADTQY
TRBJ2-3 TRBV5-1 ASSLQGASTDTQY
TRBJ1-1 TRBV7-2 ASSLDRMNTEAF
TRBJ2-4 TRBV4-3 ASSQASRQGNIQY
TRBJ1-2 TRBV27 ASSQDRVYGYT
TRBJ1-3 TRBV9 ASSVATGPSGNTIY
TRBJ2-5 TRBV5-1 ASSLDQRTQY
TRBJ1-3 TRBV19 ASSIPGPGNTIY
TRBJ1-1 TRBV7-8 ASSFRQGKGTEAF
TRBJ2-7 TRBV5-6 ASGLPGQGTYEQY
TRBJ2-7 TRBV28 ASRGDLNPYEQY
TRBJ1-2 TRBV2 ASSELGGDYGYT
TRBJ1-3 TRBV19 ASSTGTGDGNTIY
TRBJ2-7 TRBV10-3 AISADQGLAGDGEQY
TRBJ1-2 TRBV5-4 ASSPSRGVDYGYT
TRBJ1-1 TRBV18 ASSPLQGARGDTEAF
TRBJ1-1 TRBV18 ASSPTLNTEAF
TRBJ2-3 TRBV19 ASRGGQSTDTQY
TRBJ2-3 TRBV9 ASSVERGRTDTQY